The 6 T cell receptor beta chains presented below share a single source sample, sequenced in a study of human T cells and chemical hapten exposure. Each CDR3 protein is one row after TCRdb ran MiXCR on the RACE reads. The sample lists 240,000 or so distinct CDR3 sequences; approximately 8.6% were seen once. The time point: pre-sensitization, week 0. Sample treatment: therapeutic diphenylcyclopropenone sensitization with weekly scalp DPC. Specimen: whole blood, collected in connection with sensitization to the hapten diphenylcyclopropenone (DPC). Receptors were obtained from a woman aged 35 to 49 with alopecia areata. Some clones in this sample may be carry-over from other donors' samples.

V usage is TRBV7-9 and J usage is TRBJ2-3, with 11 bases matching TRBD2. The CDR3 runs 16 residues. Germline assignment: CDR1 SEHNR and CDR2 FQNEAQ (reference sequence). The trim removed 6 bases at V and 4 bases at J, leaving 9 bases unmatched. The DNA for the CDR3 is TGTGCCAGCAGTGAAGGGGCACTAGCGGGAGCAGATACGCAGTATTTT. Translated, it gives CASSEGALAGADTQYF.

The chain links TRBV7-2 to TRBJ1-1, with 9 bases aligning to TRBD1. The CDR3 runs 18 residues. Germline V gene lookup returns CDR1 SGHTA and CDR2 FQGNSA. J lost 3 bases, V lost 2 bases, and 13 bases had no gene match. CDR3 DNA: TGTGCCAGCAGCTTAAGGAGGGGACGGGACAGGGTACACACTGAAGCTTTCTTT. Encoded protein: CASSLRRGRDRVHTEAFF.

Ten or more counts support this clonotype. V and J are TRBV7-2 and TRBJ2-5, with unresolved D. This CDR3 contains 12 residues. The V gene lost 0 bases and the J gene lost 6 bases, with 5 bases spanning the gap. Germline CDR1 SGHTA, CDR2 FQGNSA. The CDR3 DNA is TGTGCCAGCAGCTTAGCGGGGAAGACCCAGTACTTC. It encodes CASSLAGKTQYF.

This clonotype has just a few counts. This chain links TRBV24-1 with TRBJ2-1; 7 nucleotides line up with TRBD1. This CDR3 region has 14 residues. V lost 4 bases and J lost 7; bases outside the gene matches: 6. Germline CDR1 reads KGHDR; CDR2 reads SFDVKD. The CDR3 nucleotides are TGTGCCACCAGTGACCCGGGCAGGGGGAATGAGCAGTTCTTC. This encodes CATSDPGRGNEQFF.

V and J are TRBV9 and TRBJ2-5; 9 nucleotides agree with TRBD2. Germline trimming cut 4 bases from V and 0 bases from J; bases unmatched to any gene: 16. The CDR3 is 19 residues long. Germline CDR1 is SGDLS and CDR2 is YYNGEE. The CDR3 here is CASSPERTSENWYQETQYF. The CDR3 DNA reads TGTGCCAGCAGCCCCGAGCGGACTAGCGAAAATTGGTACCAAGAGACCCAGTACTTC. The full variable domain, rest sourced from reference TRBV9 and TRBJ2-5, is DSGVTQTPKHLITATGQRVTLRCSPRSGDLSVYWYQQSLDQGLQFLIQYYNGEERAKGNILERFSAQQFPDLHSELNLSSLELGDSALYFCASSPERTSENWYQETQYFGPGTRLLVL.

This clonotype was observed a few times. This chain links TRBV3-1 with TRBJ2-5, with D possibly being TRBD1 (6 bases). Germline assignment: CDR1 LGHDT and CDR2 YNNKEL (reference sequence). This CDR3 has 12 residues. The V end lost 6 bases, the J end lost 6 bases, and 11 bases lay between the germline ends. In nucleotides, the CDR3 is TGTGCCAGCAGACAGGGTAGCAAGACCCAGTACTTC. Its protein is CASRQGSKTQYF.